This T cell receptor (beta chain) was sequenced for a study of blood T cell repertoires in COVID-19. Overall study: The United States, Italy and Spain were the sources of the acute and convalescent COVID-19 samples. In each case, the material was cDNA or gDNA derived from T cells, B-cell-depleted T cells, or PBMCs.

The CDR3 has 14 residues. The germline V gene has CDR1 WNHNN and CDR2 SYGVQD (reference sequence). V lost 5 bases to trimming and J lost 10 bases, with 15 bases between them. This clone has just a few counts. Per the original data handling: Amplification with reference gene primers provided the estimates of nucleated cell counts. The table came from immunoSEQ multiplex PCR; TCRdb's copy has only in-frame clones and leaves some out. V, J and clone size are taken as reported in that table, and D and trimming were inferred from the DNA itself. The table lists roughly 290,000 clones, approximately 83% of them singletons.

This receptor was taken from a woman aged 25 to 39 who had recovered from COVID-19. This chain uses TRBV10-1 with TRBJ1-6; no clear D gene. Sequenced material: PBMCs or T cells enriched from blood (not recorded which). The CDR3 loop reads CASSPGPPGSPLHF. The DNA for the CDR3 is TGCGCCAGCAGTCCAGGCCCACCGGGGTCACCCCTCCACTTT.